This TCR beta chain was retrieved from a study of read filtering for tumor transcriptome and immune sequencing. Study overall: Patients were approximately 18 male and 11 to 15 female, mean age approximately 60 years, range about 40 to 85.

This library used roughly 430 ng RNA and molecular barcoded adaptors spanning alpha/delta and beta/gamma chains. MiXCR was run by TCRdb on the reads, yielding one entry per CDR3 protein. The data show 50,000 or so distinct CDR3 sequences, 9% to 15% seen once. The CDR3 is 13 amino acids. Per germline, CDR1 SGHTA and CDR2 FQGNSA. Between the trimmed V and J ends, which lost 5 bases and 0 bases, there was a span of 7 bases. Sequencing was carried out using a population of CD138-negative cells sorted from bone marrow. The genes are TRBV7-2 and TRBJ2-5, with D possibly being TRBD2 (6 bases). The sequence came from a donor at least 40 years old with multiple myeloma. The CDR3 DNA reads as TGTGCCAGCAGCCGGGGGTACCAAGAGACCCAGTACTTC. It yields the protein CASSRGYQETQYF. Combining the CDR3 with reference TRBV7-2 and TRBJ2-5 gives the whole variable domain GAGVSQSPSNKVTEKGKDVELRCDPISGHTALYWYRQSLGQGLEFLIYFQGNSAPDKSGLPSDRFSAERTGGSVSTLTIQRTQQEDSAVYLCASSRGYQETQYFGPGTRLLVL.